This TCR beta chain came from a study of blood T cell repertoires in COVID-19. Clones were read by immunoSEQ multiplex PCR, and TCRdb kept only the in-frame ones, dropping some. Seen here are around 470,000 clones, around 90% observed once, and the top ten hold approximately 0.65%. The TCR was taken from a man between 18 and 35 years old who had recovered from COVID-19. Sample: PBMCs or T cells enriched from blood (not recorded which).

The CDR3 DNA sequence: TGTGCCACCAGTGATTTTGTCGGGACAGGGGACGAAAAACTGTTTTTT. Residues: CATSDFVGTGDEKLFF. The chain is built from TRBV24-1 and TRBJ1-4; 10 bases are shared with TRBD1. This CDR3 has 16 residues. The J segment lost 8 bases and the V segment lost 1 base, leaving 6 bases of the junction unmatched. Germline CDR1 and CDR2: KGHDR and SFDVKD.